The sequence of this TCR beta chain was determined in a study of blood T cell repertoires in COVID-19. Study overall: Some COVID-19 samples were acute and others convalescent; all came from the United States, Italy and Spain.

The V gene's germline CDR1 is SGHNT and CDR2 YENEEA. Between the trimmed V and J ends, which lost 3 bases and 7 bases, there was a span of 7 bases. This CDR3 is built from 12 residues. In the original workflow: By means of reference gene primer amplification, nucleated cell counts were estimated. The repertoire was sequenced with immunoSEQ multiplex PCR; TCRdb's copy has only in-frame clones and lacks some. V and J calls and clone size are copied from that table; D and trimming were computed from the DNA. The table lists around 250,000 clones, 89% of them singletons, with approximately 0.85% in the top ten.

The rearrangement links TRBV11-3 to TRBJ2-1; tentative D call: TRBD2 (5 bases). This clonotype was obtained from a woman between 35 and 50 years old who had recovered from COVID-19. The sample was peripheral blood. Here the CDR3 reads CASSFGVNEQFF. DNA for the CDR3: TGTGCCAGCAGCTTCGGGGTTAATGAGCAGTTCTTC.